The following is a T cell receptor (beta chain) sequence with its context. The RNA input was roughly 0.45 to 1 ug, and it was reverse transcribed with random hexamers. An immunoSEQ multiplex PCR amplified TCR beta CDR3 over 54 Vbeta and 13 Jbeta. TCRdb called the immunoSEQ multiplex PCR reads again in MiXCR, with one record for every CDR3 protein. The sample has approximately 150,000 distinct CDR3 sequences; approximately 94% are singletons. Controls were age- and sex-matched healthy donors. Through negative isolation, CD4+ and CD8+ T cells were obtained, while TEMRA cells were enriched using FACS. The data stem from a study of CD8 T cells in Susac syndrome. Specimen: CD4+ T cells from PBMCs. The TCR sequence derives from a human donor in good health.

The CDR3 DNA sequence: TGCGCCAGCAGCCAAATGCAGACAGGGAATAGAAGGATCACGCCCCAGCATTTT. Translating gives CASSQMQTGNRRITPQHF. The genes are TRBV4-1 and TRBJ1-5, with 7 bases lining up with TRBD1. This CDR3 is 18 amino acids long. Germline V gives CDR1 MGHRA, CDR2 YSYEKL. Unmatched junction bases numbered 19, after V lost 2 bases and J lost 9 bases.